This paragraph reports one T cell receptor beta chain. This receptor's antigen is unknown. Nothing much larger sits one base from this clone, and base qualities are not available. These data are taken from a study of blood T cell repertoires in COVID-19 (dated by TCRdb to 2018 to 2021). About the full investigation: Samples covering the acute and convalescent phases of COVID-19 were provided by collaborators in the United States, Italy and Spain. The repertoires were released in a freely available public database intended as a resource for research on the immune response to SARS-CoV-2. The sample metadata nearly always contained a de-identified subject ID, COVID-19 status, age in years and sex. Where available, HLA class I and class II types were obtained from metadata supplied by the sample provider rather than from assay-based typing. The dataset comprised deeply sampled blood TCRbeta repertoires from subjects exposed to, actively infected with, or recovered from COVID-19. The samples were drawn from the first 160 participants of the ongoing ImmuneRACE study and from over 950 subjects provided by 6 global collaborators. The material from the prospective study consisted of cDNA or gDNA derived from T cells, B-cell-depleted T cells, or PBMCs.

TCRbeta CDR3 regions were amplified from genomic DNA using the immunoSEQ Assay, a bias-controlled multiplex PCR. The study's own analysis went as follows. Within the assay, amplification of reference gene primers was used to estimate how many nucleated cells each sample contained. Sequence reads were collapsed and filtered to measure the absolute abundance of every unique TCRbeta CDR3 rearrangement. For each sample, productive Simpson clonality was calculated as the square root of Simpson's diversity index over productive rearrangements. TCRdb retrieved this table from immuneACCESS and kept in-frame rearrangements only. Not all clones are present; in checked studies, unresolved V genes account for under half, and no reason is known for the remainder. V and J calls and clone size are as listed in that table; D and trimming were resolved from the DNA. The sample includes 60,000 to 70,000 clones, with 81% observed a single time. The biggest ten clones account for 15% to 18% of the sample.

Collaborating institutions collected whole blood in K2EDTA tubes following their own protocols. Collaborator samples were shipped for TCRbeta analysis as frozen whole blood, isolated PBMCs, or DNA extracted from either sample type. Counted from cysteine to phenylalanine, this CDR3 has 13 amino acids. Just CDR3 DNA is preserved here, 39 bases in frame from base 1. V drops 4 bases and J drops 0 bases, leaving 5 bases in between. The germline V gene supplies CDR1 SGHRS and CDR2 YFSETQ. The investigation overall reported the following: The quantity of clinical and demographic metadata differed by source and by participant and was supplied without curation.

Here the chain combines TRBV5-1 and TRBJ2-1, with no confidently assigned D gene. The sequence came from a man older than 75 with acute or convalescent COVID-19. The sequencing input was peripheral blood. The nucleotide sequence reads TGCGCCAGCAGCCTGTACTCCTACAATGAGCAGTTCTTC. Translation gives CASSLYSYNEQFF.